The 25 T cell receptor beta chains presented below share a single source sample, sequenced in a study of CD8+ T cells in alopecia areata. Following extraction, RNA underwent reverse transcription to cDNA, which served as the sequencing template. This table comes from immunoSEQ multiplex PCR, and its TCRdb copy is limited to in-frame clones, with some not included. The sample yields tens of thousands of clones, roughly 50% seen once. Treatment meaning: oral pan-JAK inhibitor, 5-10 mg twice daily. Specimen: CD8+ T cells sorted from blood, collected around week 37, from a patient treated with tofacitinib. Every receptor here comes from a human donor with alopecia areata.

This clone is judged medium-sized (0.01 to 0.1%). CDR3: CASSQGRMDTDTQYF. The CDR3 nucleotides are TGTGCCAGCAGCCAGGGACGGATGGACACAGATACGCAGTATTTT. The chain joins TRBV4-2 to TRBJ2-3; D may correspond to TRBD1 or TRBD2 (5 bases each). CDR3 length: 15 residues. Germline assignment: CDR1 LGHNA and CDR2 YNFKEQ. Trimming shortened V by 3 bases and J by 2 bases, and 12 bases separated the two germline ends.

The sample holds a few counts of this clone. The chain combines TRBV29-1 with TRBJ2-7; D ambiguous. Germline assignment: CDR1 SQVTM and CDR2 ANQGSEA. The CDR3 covers 11 residues. V gave up 1 base and J gave up 7 bases, with 8 bases separating them. In DNA, the CDR3 is TGCAGCGTTGAAGGATTTGGGGAGCAGTACTTC. Its protein is CSVEGFGEQYF.

The V and J genes are TRBV7-2 and TRBJ2-1, with D hard to call. Germline V CDR1 and CDR2: SGHTA, FQGNSA. The CDR3 contains 13 residues. Deletions cut 5 bases from V and 8 bases from J, with 13 bases between. The CDR3 is CASSRDPDDEQFF. In nucleotides, the CDR3 is TGTGCCAGCAGCCGAGACCCGGACGATGAGCAGTTCTTC.

The chain joins TRBV14 to TRBJ2-7, with TRBD1 matching 8 bases. The CDR3 spans 15 residues. With 5 bases clipped from V and 3 bases from J, the junction kept 9 bases outside the gene matches. Looked up from germline, CDR1 is SGHDN and CDR2 is FVKESK. Here the CDR3 reads CASSYTGGPYYEQYF. Here the CDR3 DNA reads TGTGCCAGCAGCTACACAGGGGGTCCTTACTACGAGCAGTACTTC.

This clone was seen more than once but under ten times. The chain combines TRBV9 with TRBJ2-3, with D possibly matching TRBD1 (6 bases). V was cut by 5 bases and J by 6 bases, with 19 bases left in between. The germline V gene has CDR1 SGDLS and CDR2 YYNGEE. The CDR3 extends over 15 amino acids. CDR3 in amino acids: CASSEFGVGGDTQYF. CDR3 sequence (DNA): TGTGCCAGCAGTGAGTTCGGCGTTGGGGGCGATACGCAGTATTTT.

The chain has TRBV13 and TRBJ2-5, with TRBD1 matching over 7 bases. Germline CDR1 PRHDT, CDR2 FYEKMQ (reference sequence). V trimming: 2 bases; J trimming: 5 bases; junction bases outside the gene matches: 8. The CDR3 runs to 15 residues. The CDR3 nucleotides read TGTGCCAGCAGCTTATTATCGGGACAGAGGGAGACCCAGTACTTC. It specifies CASSLLSGQRETQYF.

For the CDR3, the DNA is TGTGCCAGCAGCCAAGGGGGAGGGCCGGGCAACGAGCAGTACTTC. Translating gives CASSQGGGPGNEQYF. V is TRBV9 and J is TRBJ2-7, with a possible D match to TRBD2 (7 bases). Looked up from germline, CDR1 is SGDLS and CDR2 is YYNGEE. The ends were cut back, 4 bases at V and 5 bases at J, with 19 bases in the middle. The CDR3 contains 15 residues. The complete variable domain, with remaining parts taken from reference TRBV9 and TRBJ2-7, reads DSGVTQTPKHLITATGQRVTLRCSPRSGDLSVYWYQQSLDQGLQFLIQYYNGEERAKGNILERFSAQQFPDLHSELNLSSLELGDSALYFCASSQGGGPGNEQYFGPGTRLTVT.

The CDR3 DNA is TGCGCCAGCAGCTGGGGGGATCAGCAGTTCTTC. It encodes CASSWGDQQFF. The rearrangement uses TRBV5-1 and TRBJ2-1; a weak D match, TRBD2 (6 bases). This CDR3 spans 11 amino acids. Germline V gene sequence: CDR1 SGHRS, CDR2 YFSETQ. The germline V and J ends were trimmed by 3 bases and 11 bases, with 9 bases remaining between them. Filled out from reference TRBV5-1 and TRBJ2-1, the complete variable domain reads KAGVTQTPRYLIKTRGQQVTLSCSPISGHRSVSWYQQTPGQGLQFLFEYFSETQRNKGNFPGRFSGRQFSNSRSEMNVSTLELGDSALYLCASSWGDQQFFGPGTRLTVL.

The table lists this clone with a count of one. The genes are TRBV6-5 and TRBJ2-7, with TRBD2 as a possible D gene (5 bases). Trimming removed 7 bases from V and 3 bases from J, with 10 bases in between. The CDR3 runs 12 residues. CDR1 MNHEY and CDR2 SVGAGI come from the germline V gene. CDR3: CASTDGGYEQYF. CDR3 nucleotide sequence: TGTGCCAGCACCGACGGAGGCTACGAGCAGTACTTC.

This clone showed up just a few times. The J gene is TRBJ2-7, the V gene TRBV30; maybe TRBD1 (5 bases). The CDR3 extends over 14 amino acids. Trimming took 0 bases from V and 2 from J, leaving 11 bases between them. Per the germline V gene, CDR1 is GTSNPN and CDR2 is SVGIG (reference sequence). CDR3 protein: CAWSVAWGAYEQYF. For the CDR3, the DNA is TGTGCCTGGAGTGTCGCCTGGGGCGCCTACGAGCAGTACTTC.

This chain links TRBV6-4 with TRBJ2-6; D perhaps matches TRBD1 (6 bases). From germline, CDR1 is MRHNA and CDR2 SNTAGT. V was trimmed by 0 bases and J by 1 base, leaving 19 bases between them. This CDR3 spans 20 amino acids. The CDR3 is CASSDSFLGAIGSGANVLTF. The CDR3 DNA follows: TGTGCCAGCAGTGACTCGTTTCTGGGGGCGATTGGGTCTGGGGCCAACGTCCTGACTTTC.

The CDR3 DNA follows: TGTGCCAGCAGCCAAGTTCGAGGCCTAGTTGGGGTGGATACGCAGTATTTT. It translates to CASSQVRGLVGVDTQYF. This chain joins TRBV14 and TRBJ2-3; D ambiguous. CDR1 is SGHDN, CDR2 FVKESK, per germline. Trimming stripped 1 base from V and 6 bases from J, with 20 bases between. This CDR3 spans 17 amino acids.

The J gene is TRBJ2-5, the V gene TRBV4-2; 9 nucleotides align to TRBD2. The CDR3 consists of 13 residues. Trimming cost V 4 bases and J 12 bases; bases outside gene matches: 9. Per germline, CDR1 LGHNA and CDR2 YNFKEQ. The CDR3 here is CASSPGIAGAEYF. The CDR3 DNA follows: TGTGCCAGCAGCCCGGGGATAGCGGGGGCCGAGTACTTC.

For the CDR3, the DNA is TGTGCCAGCAGCGATAGGGGTATTGAGCAGTTCTTC. Its translation: CASSDRGIEQFF. This sequence joins TRBV9 and TRBJ2-1; TRBD1 might be the D (5 bases). V dropped 3 bases and J dropped 9 bases, with 10 bases sitting between them. In germline, CDR1 is SGDLS, CDR2 YYNGEE. The CDR3 length is 12 residues.

The genes are TRBV30 and TRBJ1-3; no clear D. The germline CDR1 and CDR2 sequences are GTSNPN and SVGIG (reference sequence). The CDR3 runs 11 residues. Trimming removed 8 bases from V and 1 base from J, with 6 bases in between. CDR3 protein: CAKRSGNTIYF. As DNA, the CDR3 is TGTGCCAAGCGGTCTGGAAACACCATATATTTT.

The chain carries TRBV27 and TRBJ2-7; 13 nucleotides agree with TRBD2. The CDR3 totals 15 residues. Germline V gives CDR1 MNHEY, CDR2 SMNVEV (reference sequence). J gave up 7 bases and V 7 bases, and 10 bases lay outside the gene matches. CDR3 residues: CASMRTSGSSGEQYF. DNA of the CDR3: TGTGCCAGCATGAGGACTAGCGGGAGCTCGGGAGAGCAGTACTTC.

This chain connects TRBV6-5 to TRBJ1-5; tentative D call: TRBD1 (5 bases). Trimming cost V 5 bases and J 4 bases, with 12 bases left between them. The CDR3 sequence is 14 residues long. The germline V gene encodes CDR1 MNHEY and CDR2 SVGAGI. DNA of the CDR3: TGTGCCAGCAGTGTAACCGGGGGAAATCAGCCCCAGCATTTT. Translated: CASSVTGGNQPQHF.

Of note for this clone: One junction end disagrees with the germline gene, perhaps due to a read error. This rearrangement joins TRBV27 to TRBJ2-1; tentatively, D is TRBD2 (5 bases). CDR1 MNHEY and CDR2 SMNVEV come from the germline V gene (reference sequence). The CDR3 length is 13 residues. The chain's CDR3 is CASSISRRNEQFF. CDR3 coding DNA: TGTGCCAGCAGTATATCAAGGAGGAATGAGCAGTTCTTC.

The chain couples TRBV4-3 to TRBJ2-7, with TRBD2 matching over 9 bases. CDR1 is LGHNA, CDR2 YSLEER, per germline. The CDR3 is 17 amino acids. The V gene end was trimmed by 0 bases and the J gene end by 4 bases; junction bases not matched to a gene: 10. The CDR3 is CASSQENEREEKYEQYF. The CDR3 DNA sequence: TGCGCCAGCAGCCAAGAAAACGAGCGGGAGGAGAAATACGAGCAGTACTTC.

This rearrangement joins TRBV29-1 to TRBJ2-7; no reliable D call. This CDR3 region has 12 residues. Germline CDR1 reads SQVTM; CDR2 reads ANQGSEA. V gave up 5 bases and J gave up 4 bases, with 12 bases separating them. CDR3 nucleotide sequence: TGCAGCGTTCGTGGGGAAAGATACGAGCAGTACTTC. This translates into CSVRGERYEQYF.

J is TRBJ1-1 and V is TRBV29-1; no reliable D call. The germline gives CDR1 SQVTM, CDR2 ANQGSEA. This CDR3 is built from 13 residues. The V and J ends lost 6 bases and 7 bases respectively, with 18 bases between them. The CDR3 DNA reads TGCAGCGTGGAGCGAGGTGCGATTGGTGAAGCTTTCTTT. The encoded protein is CSVERGAIGEAFF.

The rearrangement uses TRBV7-8 and TRBJ2-7, with 9 positions matching TRBD2. CDR1 and CDR2 (germline): SGHVS, FQNEAQ. V shed 5 bases and J 3 bases; nucleotides not matched to a gene: 11. CDR3 length: 16 amino acids. CDR3 DNA: TGTGCCAGCAGCGCAACTTTAGCGGGAGCTAACTACGAGCAGTACTTC. The encoded protein is CASSATLAGANYEQYF.

The chain uses TRBV28 and TRBJ1-2, with a possible D match to TRBD1 (6 bases). Germline values: CDR1 MDHEN, CDR2 SYDVKM. The V end lost 2 bases, the J end lost 8 bases, and 15 bases lay between the germline ends. CDR3 length equals 14 residues. CDR3 sequence reads: CASSLKGGDLGYTF. The CDR3 nucleotides are TGTGCCAGCAGTTTAAAAGGGGGGGATTTGGGCTACACCTTC.

This chain connects TRBV7-6 to TRBJ2-2; perhaps TRBD1 as D (5 bases). In germline, CDR1 is SGHVS, CDR2 FNYEAQ. This CDR3 contains 13 residues. V lost 5 bases, J lost 8 bases, and 12 bases lay in between. The CDR3 coding sequence is TGTGCCAGCAGCCCCAGGGTGGAAGGGGAGCTGTTTTTT. It specifies CASSPRVEGELFF.

The chain combines TRBV29-1 with TRBJ2-1; tentatively, D is TRBD1 (5 bases). The CDR3 length is 12 residues. Germline V lookup: CDR1 SQVTM, CDR2 ANQGSEA. CDR3 bases: TGCAGTTTGGACACCTCGTACAATGAGCAGTTCTTC. This sequence encodes CSLDTSYNEQFF.